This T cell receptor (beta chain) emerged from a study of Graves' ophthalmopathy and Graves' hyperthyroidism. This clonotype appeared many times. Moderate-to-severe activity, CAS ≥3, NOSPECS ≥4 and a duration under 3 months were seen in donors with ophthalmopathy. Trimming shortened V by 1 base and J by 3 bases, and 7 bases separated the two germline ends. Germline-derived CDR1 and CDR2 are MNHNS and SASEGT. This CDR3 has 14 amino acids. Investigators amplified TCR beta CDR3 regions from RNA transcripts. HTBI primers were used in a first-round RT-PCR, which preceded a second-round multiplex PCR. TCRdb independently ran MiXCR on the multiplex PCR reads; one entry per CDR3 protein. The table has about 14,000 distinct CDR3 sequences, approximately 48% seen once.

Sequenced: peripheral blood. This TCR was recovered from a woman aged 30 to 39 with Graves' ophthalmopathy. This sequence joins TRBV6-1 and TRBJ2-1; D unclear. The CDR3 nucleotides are TGTGCCAGCAGTGAAGTGGGCGACTACAATGAGCAGTTCTTC. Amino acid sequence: CASSEVGDYNEQFF.